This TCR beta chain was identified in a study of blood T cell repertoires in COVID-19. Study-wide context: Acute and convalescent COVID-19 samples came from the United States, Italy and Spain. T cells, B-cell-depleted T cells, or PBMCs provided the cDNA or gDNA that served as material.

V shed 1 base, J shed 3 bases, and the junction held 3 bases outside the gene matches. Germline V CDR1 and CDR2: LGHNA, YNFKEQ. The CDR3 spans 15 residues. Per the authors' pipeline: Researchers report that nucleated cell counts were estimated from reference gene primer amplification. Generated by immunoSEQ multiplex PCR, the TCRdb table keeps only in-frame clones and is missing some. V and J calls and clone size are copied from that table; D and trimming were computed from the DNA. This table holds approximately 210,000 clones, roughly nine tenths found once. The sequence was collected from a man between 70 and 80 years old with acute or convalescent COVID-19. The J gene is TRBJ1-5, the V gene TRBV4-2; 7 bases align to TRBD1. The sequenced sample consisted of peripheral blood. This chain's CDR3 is CASSQGQGYNQPQHF. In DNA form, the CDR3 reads TGTGCCAGCAGCCAAGGACAGGGATACAATCAGCCCCAGCATTTT.